Sequencing of this T cell receptor (beta chain) was carried out in a study of CD8+ T cells in alopecia areata (dated by TCRdb to the late 2010s). With regard to the full study: Treated patients were enrolled in an open-label pilot trial of oral tofacitinib at 5 to 10 mg twice daily for moderate-to-severe alopecia areata. Patients stayed on tofacitinib for 6 to 18 months and then had 6 months of follow-up off drug so that delayed response and recurrence could be assessed. The study used high-throughput TCRbeta sequencing to examine T cell clonal expansion in alopecia areata, in both the C3H/HeJ mouse model and human patients. Human TCRbeta sequencing covered scalp tissue and sorted CD4+ and CD8+ peripheral blood T cells from patchy and totalis/universalis alopecia areata patients and healthy controls. Biopsies were taken from tofacitinib-treated patients at baseline and again at 4 and 24 weeks into treatment, and several of those patients also had a later scalp biopsy. Clonality in the scalp was compared among normal scalp (n=4), patchy alopecia areata scalp (n=8), and alopecia totalis/universalis scalp (n=8). RNA was extracted with the PAXgene miRNA kit for fixed scalp, the miRNeasy kit for PBMCs, and the RNeasy kit for mouse skin. immunoSEQ multiplex PCR using 35 Vbeta forward primers and 13 Jbeta reverse primers was used to amplify TCRbeta CDR3 regions. Study-wide conclusions, independent of this receptor: Higher clonality and more expanded CD8+ clones were observed in lesional scalp than in normal scalp, particularly in alopecia totalis/universalis, a finding suggestive of antigenic drive. Unlike mouse skin, which is dominated by gammadelta T cells, normal human skin has resident alphabeta T cells that are also sequenced, and this complicates analysis of the scalp TCR repertoire. Shared TCR sequences between patients were less evident than in mice, which may be partly attributable to HLA diversity in the patient population.

The time point label, as the study defines it: baseline before oral tofacitinib. Lesional scalp punch biopsies and peripheral blood were collected from alopecia areata patients. PBMCs were separated by density centrifugation and stained for CD3, CD4 and CD8, after which CD4+ and CD8+ T cells were sorted on a FACSAria. The method was the immunoSEQ multiplex PCR assay. RNA was extracted from all samples and reverse transcribed into cDNA, which served as template for TCR sequencing. First-strand cDNA was synthesized with SuperScript III using a 2:1 mix of oligo-dT and random hexamers. A synthetic immune receptor repertoire was used to gauge amplification bias, and whatever bias remained was removed computationally. On the study's bioinformatics: Raw reads were preprocessed to remove errors, and CDR3 was defined by IMGT conventions from the conserved cysteine to phenylalanine. Clonality was computed by normalizing Shannon entropy by log2 of the number of productive unique TCRs and subtracting the result from 1. Whether scalp clones were CD4 or CD8 was inferred by matching scalp TCRbeta sequences against CD4 and CD8 repertoires sorted from blood. TCRdb's version of the immuneACCESS table is confined to in-frame rearrangements and falls short of the full clone set. An unresolved V gene accounts for under half of the shortfall where checked; the remainder is of unknown origin. V and J calls and clone size come straight from that table; D and trimming were deduced from the DNA. This sample gives 180,000 or so clones in total; approximately 65% of them show up just once. The top ten constitute 9.5% to 12% of the sample.

The CDR3 spans 11 residues, from the cysteine through the phenylalanine. Only the CDR3 part of the read is kept: 33 bases, read in frame from the first base. Trimming removed 4 bases from V and 8 bases from J, leaving 9 bases between the germline ends. From a lookup of the germline V gene, CDR1 and CDR2 are SGDLS and YYNGEE. Remarks on this clone: Its specific antigen is unknown. It has no much larger one-base neighbor in the sample; base qualities were not kept.

The V and J segments used are TRBV9 and TRBJ1-2, with no D gene named confidently. The sequence was obtained from a human donor with alopecia areata. Here the sequenced sample was CD8+ T cells sorted from blood, taken at week 0. The nucleotides are TGTGCCAGCAGCCGAGGGAGGGGCTACACCTTC. Translated, this gives CASSRGRGYTF.